This T cell receptor beta chain is drawn from a study of PD-L1 blockade in urothelial cancer. Overall study context: Atezolizumab was started by patients at some point between 2013 and 2014 at 1,200 mg intravenously every 3 weeks. Male patients with bladder-origin urothelial cancer numbered about nine tenths of the roughly 29. A median of about 130,000 T cells was found in the blood samples.

TCRdb's copy holds only in-frame clones and misses some; the assay was immunoSEQ multiplex PCR. The sample contains roughly 56,000 clones, more than 65% of which appear only once. Diagnoses among patients were locally advanced or metastatic urothelial carcinoma. The CDR3 covers 15 residues. V was pared by 5 bases and J by 7 bases, with 8 bases of the junction left unmatched. Germline lookup yields CDR1 MNHEY and CDR2 SMNVEV (reference sequence). The chain carries TRBV27 and TRBJ1-5; 10 nucleotides align to TRBD1. The source material was PBMCs, sampled around atezolizumab (anti-PD-L1) treatment. This TCR was sampled from a man between 65 and 80 years old with urothelial cancer. The CDR3 here is CASSRSGTGEQPQHF. The CDR3 DNA follows: TGTGCCAGCAGTCGATCCGGGACAGGGGAGCAGCCCCAGCATTTT.